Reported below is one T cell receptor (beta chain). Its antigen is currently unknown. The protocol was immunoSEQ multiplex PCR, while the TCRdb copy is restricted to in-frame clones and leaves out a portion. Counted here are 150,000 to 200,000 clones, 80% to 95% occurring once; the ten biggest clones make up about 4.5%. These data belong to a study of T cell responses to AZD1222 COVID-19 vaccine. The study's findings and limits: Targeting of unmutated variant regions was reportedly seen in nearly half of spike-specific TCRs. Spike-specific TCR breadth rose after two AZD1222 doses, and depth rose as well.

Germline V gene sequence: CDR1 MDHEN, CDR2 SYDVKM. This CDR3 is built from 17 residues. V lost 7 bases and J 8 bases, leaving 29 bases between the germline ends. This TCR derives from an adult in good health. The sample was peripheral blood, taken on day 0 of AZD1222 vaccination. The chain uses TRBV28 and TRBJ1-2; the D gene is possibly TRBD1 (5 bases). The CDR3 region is CASTGPGSASTAGGYTF. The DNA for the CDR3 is TGTGCCAGCACCGGCCCAGGGTCGGCCTCTACTGCGGGGGGCTACACCTTC.